This T cell receptor beta chain was captured by sequencing in a study of Graves' ophthalmopathy and Graves' hyperthyroidism. Amplification from RNA transcripts yielded the TCR beta CDR3 regions. First-round RT-PCR used HTBI primers; second-round multiplex PCR followed. TCRdb itself ran the multiplex PCR reads through MiXCR, one entry per CDR3 protein. Of approximately 640,000 distinct CDR3 sequences in the sample, approximately 39% were seen once. This clonotype was counted many times. Patients were left out if they had other autoimmune diseases, uncontrolled infections, pregnancy or lactation. Germline V gene lookup returns CDR1 LNHDA and CDR2 SQIVND (reference sequence). The CDR3 is 12 residues long. Trimming stripped 9 bases from V and 1 base from J, with 9 bases between.

The V and J genes are TRBV19 and TRBJ1-1, with D perhaps matching TRBD1 (6 bases). The sequenced sample was peripheral blood. This clonotype originated in an adult man with Graves' ophthalmopathy. CDR3 sequence: CASRDKNTEAFF. The DNA for the CDR3 is TGTGCCAGCCGGGACAAGAACACTGAAGCTTTCTTT.